This T cell receptor (beta chain) emerged from a study of cytomegalovirus exposure and HLA in healthy donors. Findings of the study overall: For presence/absence analyses, sequencing depth was assumed to be roughly uniform across donors. In vitro assays verified that three CMV-associated chains recognized CMV antigens specifically.

This CDR3 region has 16 residues. J gave up 2 bases and V 2 bases, and 8 bases lay outside the gene matches. CDR1 is SGHVS, CDR2 FQNEAQ, per germline. About this clone itself: Its target is not known.

The PCR ran on 60 Vbeta and 13 Jbeta primers. Generated by immunoSEQ multiplex PCR, the TCRdb table keeps only in-frame clones and is missing some. The table lists 130,000 or so clones. The rearrangement joins TRBV7-8 to TRBJ2-7, with 8 bases identical to TRBD1. The clonotype originates from a middle-aged woman in good health and CMV-seronegative. Specimen: PBMCs. The CDR3 loop is CASSLKTGGLAYEQYF. Written as DNA, the CDR3 is TGTGCCAGCAGCTTAAAAACAGGGGGTCTCGCCTACGAGCAGTACTTC.